This is a list of T cell receptor beta chains from one sample in a study of OX40 agonist ivuxolimab in advanced cancers. Generated by immunoSEQ multiplex PCR, the TCRdb table keeps only in-frame clones and is missing some. The table has roughly 76,000 clones, approximately 85% seen once. The specimen was CD4+ or CD8+ T cells sorted from blood, collected in a trial of the OX40 agonist ivuxolimab. The source is an adult with an advanced solid tumor such as melanoma, head and neck, liver or kidney cancer. The CDR3 runs from the conserved cysteine through the conserved F or W. A D gene is named only where the DNA matches it firmly. Not every row has a clone size; where given, it reads once, few, many or a size class.

size,J,length,D,V,CDR3,DNA
.,TRBJ2-2,15,.,TRBV28,CASSEPGPGSGELFF,TGTGCCAGCAGTGAGCCGGGCCCTGGGAGCGGGGAGCTGTTTTTT
.,TRBJ2-1,16,TRBD2,TRBV4-2,CASSQEMGLAGNEQFF,TGTGCCAGCAGCCAAGAAATGGGTCTAGCGGGCAATGAGCAGTTCTTC
few,TRBJ1-1,13,.,TRBV29-1,CSVEDPPNTEAFF,TGCAGCGTTGAAGATCCCCCAAACACTGAAGCTTTCTTT
.,TRBJ2-7,16,.,TRBV5-8,CASSLLGIDRSYEQYF,TGTGCCAGCAGCTTGCTAGGTATAGACAGATCCTACGAGCAGTACTTC
few,TRBJ1-2,15,.,TRBV5-6,CASSLAGVQIHGYTF,TGTGCCAGCAGCTTGGCTGGGGTACAGATTCATGGCTACACCTTC
.,TRBJ2-1,13,.,TRBV9,CASSVAVITEQFF,TGTGCCAGCAGCGTAGCGGTGATTACTGAGCAGTTCTTC
.,TRBJ1-6,15,TRBD1,TRBV5-1,CASSLVDRVDSPLHF,TGCGCCAGCAGCTTGGTGGACAGGGTAGACTCACCCCTCCACTTT
.,TRBJ2-7,15,.,TRBV7-2,CASSTERWGPYEQYF,TGTGCCAGCAGCACCGAACGGTGGGGGCCCTACGAGCAGTACTTC
.,TRBJ1-4,14,TRBD1,TRBV5-4,CASSSQGDNEKLFF,TGTGCCAGCAGCTCACAGGGGGATAATGAAAAACTGTTTTTT
.,TRBJ1-1,13,.,TRBV6-5,CASSLTKGGAAFF,TGTGCCAGCAGTCTTACAAAGGGGGGCGCCGCTTTCTTT
.,TRBJ2-3,15,TRBD2,TRBV18,CASSPLAGDLNTQYF,TGTGCCAGCTCACCACTAGCGGGAGATTTAAATACGCAGTATTTT
.,TRBJ1-2,14,.,TRBV4-1,CASSQDAHSYGYTF,TGCGCCAGCAGCCAAGACGCTCACAGCTATGGCTACACCTTC
.,TRBJ1-4,16,.,TRBV6-1,CASSEYRETTNEKLFF,TGTGCCAGCAGTGAATACAGGGAAACAACTAATGAAAAACTGTTTTTT
.,TRBJ2-2,13,TRBD1,TRBV5-1,CASSTGATGELFF,TGCGCCAGCAGCACAGGGGCCACCGGGGAGCTGTTTTTT
once,TRBJ2-1,16,.,TRBV12-5,CASGWGLGAVYNEQFF,TGTGCTAGTGGTTGGGGACTGGGGGCGGTCTACAATGAGCAGTTCTTC
.,TRBJ1-6,17,TRBD1,TRBV5-1,CASSLTSMGQGGTPLHF,TGCGCCAGCAGCCTTACGTCTATGGGACAGGGGGGAACACCCCTCCACTTT
.,TRBJ1-3,15,.,TRBV19,CASSIQPTAGNTIYF,TGTGCCAGTAGTATTCAGCCGACAGCTGGAAACACCATATATTTT
.,TRBJ2-6,16,.,TRBV7-3,CASSSTGSGGANVLTF,TGTGCCAGCAGCTCTACAGGGTCGGGAGGGGCCAACGTCCTGACTTTC
.,TRBJ2-7,16,TRBD2,TRBV27,CASSAITSGSTYEQYF,TGTGCCAGCAGTGCTATTACTAGCGGGAGCACCTACGAGCAGTACTTC
few,TRBJ2-2,16,TRBD1,TRBV10-2,CASSEGTGGDTGELFF,TGCGCCAGCAGTGAAGGGACAGGGGGCGACACCGGGGAGCTGTTTTTT
.,TRBJ2-7,14,.,TRBV5-1,CASSDQGINYEQYF,TGCGCCAGCAGCGACCAGGGAATTAACTACGAGCAGTACTTC
.,TRBJ2-5,11,.,TRBV6-5,CASSEWNTQYF,TGTGCCAGCAGTGAGTGGAACACCCAGTACTTC
.,TRBJ1-2,14,.,TRBV29-1,CSATPTATNYGYTF,TGCAGCGCTACCCCGACAGCGACTAACTATGGCTACACCTTC
.,TRBJ1-4,16,.,TRBV21-1,CASSKGNRGQGEKLFF,TGTGCCAGCAGCAAAGGGAACAGGGGGCAAGGTGAAAAACTGTTTTTT
.,TRBJ1-2,13,.,TRBV2,CASSEQMDYGYTF,TGTGCCAGCAGTGAACAAATGGACTATGGCTACACCTTC
.,TRBJ1-4,13,.,TRBV5-4,CASSWDRREKLFF,TGTGCCAGCAGCTGGGACCGGAGGGAAAAACTGTTTTTT